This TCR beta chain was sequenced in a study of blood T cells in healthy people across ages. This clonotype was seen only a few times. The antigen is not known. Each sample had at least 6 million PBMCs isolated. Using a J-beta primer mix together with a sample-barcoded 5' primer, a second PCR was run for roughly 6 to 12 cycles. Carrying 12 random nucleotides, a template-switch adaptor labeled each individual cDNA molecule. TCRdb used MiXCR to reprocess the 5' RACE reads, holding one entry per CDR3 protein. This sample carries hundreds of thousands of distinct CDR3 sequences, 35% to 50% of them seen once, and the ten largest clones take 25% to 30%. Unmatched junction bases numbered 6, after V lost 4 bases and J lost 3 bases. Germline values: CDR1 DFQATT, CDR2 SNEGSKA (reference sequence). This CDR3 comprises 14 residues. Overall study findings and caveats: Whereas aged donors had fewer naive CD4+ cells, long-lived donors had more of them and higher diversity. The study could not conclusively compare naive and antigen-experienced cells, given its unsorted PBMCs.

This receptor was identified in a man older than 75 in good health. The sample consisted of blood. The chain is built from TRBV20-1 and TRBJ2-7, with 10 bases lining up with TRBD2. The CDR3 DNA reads TGCAGTGCTAAAAGCGGGGGGGCCTTCTACGAGCAGTACTTC. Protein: CSAKSGGAFYEQYF.